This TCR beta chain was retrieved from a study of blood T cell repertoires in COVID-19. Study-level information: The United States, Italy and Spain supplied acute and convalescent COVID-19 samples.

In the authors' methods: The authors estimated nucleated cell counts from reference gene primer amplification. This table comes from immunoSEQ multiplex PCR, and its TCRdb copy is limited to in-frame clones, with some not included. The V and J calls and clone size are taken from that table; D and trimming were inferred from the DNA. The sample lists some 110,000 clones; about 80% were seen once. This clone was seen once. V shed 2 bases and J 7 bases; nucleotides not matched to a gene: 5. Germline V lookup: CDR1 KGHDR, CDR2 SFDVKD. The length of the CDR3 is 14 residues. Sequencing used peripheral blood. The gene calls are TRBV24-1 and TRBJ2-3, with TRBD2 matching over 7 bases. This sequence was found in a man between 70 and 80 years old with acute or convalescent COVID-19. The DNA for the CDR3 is TGTGCCACCAGTGATTCCCCTAGCGGAAATACGCAGTATTTT. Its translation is CATSDSPSGNTQYF.